Detailed here is one T cell receptor beta chain. The entry originates in a study of T-cell memory formation after mild COVID-19. Study summary: Among the donors, TCR clusters were largely specific to each donor.

CDR1 KGHSH and CDR2 LQKENI come from the germline V gene. The CDR3 length is 15 residues. The V and J ends lost 0 bases and 5 bases respectively, with 13 bases between them. Barcoded TCR alpha and TCR beta cDNA libraries with UMIs came from 5'RACE using constant-segment primers. TCRdb ran MiXCR on the 5' RACE reads and lists one entry per CDR3 protein. The table includes 120,000 or so distinct CDR3 sequences, approximately 15% detected once. The sequence came from an adult woman who had mild COVID-19 (a few samples of this study predate the infection). Cell type and time point are not known. Specimen: PBMCs or a T cell subset sorted from them (not recorded which). The chain uses TRBV18 and TRBJ1-1, with a weak D call TRBD1 (6 bases). CDR3 DNA: TGTGCCAGCTCACCACCTGACAGGATGAGGACTGAAGCTTTCTTT. Translating gives CASSPPDRMRTEAFF. The full variable domain, rest sourced from reference TRBV18 and TRBJ1-1, is NAGVMQNPRHLVRRRGQEARLRCSPMKGHSHVYWYRQLPEEGLKFMVYLQKENIIDESGMPKERFSAEFPKEGPSILRIQQVVRGDSAAYFCASSPPDRMRTEAFFGQGTRLTVV.